This TCR beta chain derives from a study of CXCR3-negative and CXCR3-positive naive CD8 T cells. Study summary: The TRB read total, 120 million to 150 million, broke down to about 1.5 +/- 0.3 million reads per library.

CDR3 length: 14 amino acids. Germline loops: CDR1 SGHNT, CDR2 YENEEA. UMI-labeled 5' RACE TRB cDNA libraries were prepared from the cells. TCRdb re-analyzed the 5' RACE reads; it lists each CDR3 protein once, without DNA. The table gives approximately 88,000 distinct CDR3 sequences; the top ten clones make up about 1.5% of it. The receptor was derived from a human donor in good health. Some clones in this sample may be carry-over from other donors' samples. The gene calls are TRBV11-3 and TRBJ1-1; the TCRdb D gene call, TRBD1, has no DNA to confirm it. The sample comprised naive CXCR3- CD8+ T cells from blood. Documented subset: CD45RO-CCR7+CD27+CD95- naive CD8+ T cells lacking CXCR3 (TNR3-). The CDR3 region is CASSRGVSNTEAFF.